This T cell receptor beta chain was profiled in a study of blood T cell repertoires in COVID-19. TCRdb's table, derived via immunoSEQ multiplex PCR, lists solely in-frame clones and lacks some. The table records a few hundred thousand clones, 88% of them present only once. This clone has just one count. Participants came from some 23 US areas, aged roughly 18 to 95 years. Each participant's cohort was designated according to participant-reported clinical history. Between the trimmed V and J ends, which lost 1 base and 3 bases, there was a span of 13 bases. CDR1 and CDR2 (germline): SNHLY, FYNNEI. The CDR3 sequence is 15 residues long.

The chain combines TRBV2 with TRBJ2-7, with D maybe TRBD2 (5 bases). The receptor was isolated from a woman in her thirties who had recovered from COVID-19. The sample comprised PBMCs or T cells enriched from blood (not recorded which). The CDR3 bases are TGTGCCAGCAGTGAAGGACTAACGAAACACTACGAGCAGTACTTC. Protein: CASSEGLTKHYEQYF.